The 3 T cell receptor beta chains below were found in one sample sequenced in a study of cytomegalovirus exposure and HLA in healthy donors. PCR involved 60 Vbeta and 13 Jbeta primers. The data were produced by immunoSEQ multiplex PCR, yet TCRdb's version contains in-frame clones alone and is incomplete. The sample consists of under 150,000 clones, around 83% of them appearing once. Sequencing was done on a sample of PBMCs. The receptors come from a man aged 50-59 years in good health and CMV-seronegative.

The J gene is TRBJ2-3, the V gene TRBV2; 7 nucleotides agree with TRBD1. This CDR3 is 16 amino acids long. Looked up from germline, CDR1 is SNHLY and CDR2 is FYNNEI. Losses at the gene ends were 8 bases for V and 0 bases for J; bases not matched to a gene: 11. This CDR3 is CASGVRDRGSTDTQYF. CDR3 nucleotide sequence: TGTGCCAGCGGGGTCCGGGACAGAGGTAGCACAGATACGCAGTATTTT. The full variable domain, with the rest looked up from reference TRBV2 and TRBJ2-3, is EPEVTQTPSHQVTQMGQEVILRCVPISNHLYFYWYRQILGQKVEFLVSFYNNEISEKSEIFDDQFSVERPDGSNFTLKIRSTKLEDSAMYFCASGVRDRGSTDTQYFGPGTRLTVL.

The J gene is TRBJ1-1, the V gene TRBV18, with D possibly matching TRBD1 (6 bases). The V end lost 3 bases, the J end lost 0 bases, and 11 bases lay between the germline ends. CDR1 KGHSH and CDR2 LQKENI come from the germline V gene. This CDR3 has 15 amino acids. The CDR3 coding sequence is TGTGCCAGCTCACCCAAACAGGGTGTGAACACTGAAGCTTTCTTT. Translation gives CASSPKQGVNTEAFF.

The chain couples TRBV6-6 to TRBJ1-5; D perhaps matches TRBD1 (6 bases). The CDR3 runs 16 residues. Germline assignment: CDR1 MNHNY and CDR2 SVGAGI (reference sequence). Trimming took 5 bases from V and 0 from J, leaving 14 bases between them. CDR3 sequence: CASSLTGRISNQPQHF. The CDR3 DNA is TGTGCCAGCAGTCTTACAGGGAGAATTAGCAATCAGCCCCAGCATTTT.